These T cell receptor beta chains were read from a single sample in a study of T cells in Graves' hyperthyroidism and ophthalmopathy. From the multiplex PCR reads, TCRdb called clonotypes with MiXCR, one entry per CDR3 protein. This table holds about 350,000 distinct CDR3 sequences, around 18% found once. Source material: blood. The receptors were sampled from a woman aged 40 to 50 with Graves' ophthalmopathy. Each CDR3 is given with its conserved first and last residue. Fields, in order: CDR3 length, clone size, J gene, D gene, V gene, CDR3 DNA, CDR3 protein. A D gene is named only where the DNA matches it firmly. The size of a clone is reported for some rows only, either as once, few or many, or as a class for expanded clones.

14,many,TRBJ2-7,TRBD1,TRBV7-8,TGTGCCACCGGTACCGGGACAGGACTCTACGAGCAGTACTTC,CATGTGTGLYEQYF
13,many,TRBJ2-3,NA,TRBV6-1,TGTGCCAGCAAGGGGGGAAGCACAGATACGCAGTATTTT,CASKGGSTDTQYF
16,few,TRBJ2-7,NA,TRBV4-2,TGTGCCAGCAGCCCAGAGGTACCCTTAAGGTCCTACGAGCAGTACTTC,CASSPEVPLRSYEQYF
12,NA,TRBJ1-5,NA,TRBV12-3/TRBV12-4,TGTGCCAGCAGTTTTCTAAGCCAGCCCCAGCATTTT,CASSFLSQPQHF
15,many,TRBJ2-2,NA,TRBV2,TGTGCCAGCAGTGGTAGACTACAGAACACCGGGGAGCTGTTTTTT,CASSGRLQNTGELFF
17,many,TRBJ1-5,TRBD1,TRBV6-5,TGTGCCAGCAGTTACTCGACCCGCGGGACAGGGGATCAGCCCCAGCATTTT,CASSYSTRGTGDQPQHF
16,few,TRBJ2-7,TRBD2,TRBV13,TGTGCCAGCAGCCCTCCGACTAGCGGGATTAACTACGAGCAGTACTTC,CASSPPTSGINYEQYF
16,many,TRBJ2-5,NA,TRBV6-5,TGTGCCAGCACCGAAAACCCCGCGACAGTTAAAGAGACCCAGTACTTC,CASTENPATVKETQYF
16,many,TRBJ1-5,NA,TRBV6-1,TGTGCCAGCAGTGAACTCGCCGGGGCCGCGAATCAGCCCCAGCATTTT,CASSELAGAANQPQHF
13,once,TRBJ2-7,NA,TRBV2,TGTGCCAGCAGGGATGGGGGGACCTACGAGCAGTACTTC,CASRDGGTYEQYF
16,NA,TRBJ1-1,NA,TRBV19,TGTGCCAGTAAATCCTTGGAGGGTTTGGGTCCCACTGAAGCTTTCTTT,CASKSLEGLGPTEAFF
17,many,TRBJ2-1,NA,TRBV28,TGTGCCAGCAGTGCCCGGGACCGTCTTCGCTCCTACAATGAGCAGTTCTTC,CASSARDRLRSYNEQFF
12,many,TRBJ2-5,TRBD2,TRBV20-1,TGCAGTGCTAGAGGACTAGCCGAGACCCAGTACTTC,CSARGLAETQYF
13,many,TRBJ1-5,NA,TRBV20-1,TGCAGTGCTGCAAGGACGGGAAATCAGCCCCAGCATTTT,CSAARTGNQPQHF
16,many,TRBJ2-7,TRBD1,TRBV28,TGTGCCAGCAGTTTATGGCCGGGACAGGGCTCCTACGAGCAGTACTTC,CASSLWPGQGSYEQYF
14,NA,TRBJ2-5,NA,TRBV9,TGTGCCAGCGACCCCGACGGTCTTCAAGAGACCCAGTACTTC,CASDPDGLQETQYF
14,NA,TRBJ2-5,NA,TRBV7-8,TGTGCCAGCAGCTCAACGCCAGGAGGGGAGACCCAGTACTTC,CASSSTPGGETQYF
13,many,TRBJ2-5,TRBD2,TRBV7-9,TGTGCCGCGAGCGGGAGAGACCAAGAGACCCAGTACTTC,CAASGRDQETQYF
15,NA,TRBJ2-5,TRBD1,TRBV6-2/TRBV6-3,TGTGCCAGCAGATTAATCGGGACAGGGCAAGAGACCCAGTACTTC,CASRLIGTGQETQYF
16,many,TRBJ2-2,NA,TRBV19,TGTGCCAGTAGTATAGTCCCAGCGGGCATCACCGGGGAGCTGTTTTTT,CASSIVPAGITGELFF
15,few,TRBJ1-5,NA,TRBV28,TGTGCCAGCAGTTTAAAGGTCACAGGCCGGTGGCCCCAGCATTTT,CASSLKVTGRWPQHF
13,NA,TRBJ1-1,NA,TRBV19,TGTGCCAGTAGTATCGGGGGCTTCACTGAAGCTTTCTTT,CASSIGGFTEAFF
16,many,TRBJ2-5,TRBD1,TRBV24-1,TGTGCCACCAGTGATTTCGGGGACAGGGAGCAAGAGACCCAGTACTTC,CATSDFGDREQETQYF
13,many,TRBJ2-5,NA,TRBV3-1,TGTGCCAGCAGATACGGGGTGGTGGAGACCCAGTACTTC,CASRYGVVETQYF
14,many,TRBJ2-5,TRBD2,TRBV9,TGTGCCAGCAGCGCAAGCGGGACCCAAGAGACCCAGTACTTC,CASSASGTQETQYF
15,many,TRBJ2-7,NA,TRBV7-9,TGTGCCAGCAGCAAAACAGGGGCGGGAGTTGGCGAGCAGTACTTC,CASSKTGAGVGEQYF
11,many,TRBJ2-7,NA,TRBV7-2,TGTGCCAGCAGCTCCTCTGACGAGCAGTACTTC,CASSSSDEQYF